The next 17 T cell receptor beta chains were all read from a single sample in a study of shared clonotypes between healthy human individuals. Assay: immunoSEQ multiplex PCR; the TCRdb copy retains only in-frame clones and omits some. The table shows about 730,000 clones, with roughly 72% occurring only once. Sequenced input: memory CD4+ T cells sorted from blood. Subset noted: CD45RA-negative fraction. The origin of the receptors is a woman in her 30s in good health.

The J gene is TRBJ1-2, the V gene TRBV28; TRBD1 might be the D (6 bases). Germline CDR1 MDHEN, CDR2 SYDVKM. This CDR3 spans 15 amino acids. V was shortened by 6 bases and J by 0 bases, with 14 bases between the two germline ends. The CDR3 DNA reads as TGTGCCAGCAGGGCGACAGGATTAGCTAACTATGGCTACACCTTC. It yields the protein CASRATGLANYGYTF.

The genes are TRBV28 and TRBJ1-5, with D unclear. Deletions cut 5 bases from V and 5 bases from J, with 19 bases between. Germline CDR1 reads MDHEN; CDR2 reads SYDVKM. CDR3 length: 16 residues. In DNA form, the CDR3 reads TGTGCCAGCAGTCACTCAGGCCGTGGTCTCGATCAGCCCCAGCATTTT. Its translation is CASSHSGRGLDQPQHF.

The chain is built from TRBV28 and TRBJ2-1; no firm D call. This CDR3 comprises 13 residues. CDR1 and CDR2 (germline): MDHEN, SYDVKM. V dropped 4 bases and J dropped 15 bases, with 19 bases sitting between them. The DNA for the CDR3 is TGTGCCAGCAGTTCTCCCCCTGACCGGTCGGTGTTCTTC. Its protein product is CASSSPPDRSVFF.

This chain links TRBV19 with TRBJ2-5; 8 bases fit TRBD1. V dropped 11 bases and J dropped 11; count of bases not matched to a gene: 7. Germline CDR1 is LNHDA and CDR2 is SQIVND (reference sequence). The CDR3 extends over 10 amino acids. CDR3 amino acids: CAQGRTGQYF. CDR3 sequence (DNA): TGTGCCCAAGGCAGGACAGGGCAGTACTTC.

The chain is built from TRBV18 and TRBJ2-7; 7 bases align to TRBD1. The CDR3 is 14 residues long. CDR1 is KGHSH, CDR2 LQKENI, per germline. The trim removed 3 bases at V and 7 bases at J, leaving 9 bases unmatched. The CDR3 region has the DNA TGTGCCAGCTCACCGAAGACAGGGATTGAGGAGCAGTACTTC. This sequence encodes CASSPKTGIEEQYF.

This clone was observed a handful of times. Other nucleotide sequences from this sample produce the same CDR3. The V gene is TRBV7-2, the J gene TRBJ2-7; 7 nucleotides match TRBD1. The CDR3 totals 14 residues. With V trimmed by 5 bases and J by 4 bases, 8 bases remained unmatched. Germline V gene sequence: CDR1 SGHTA, CDR2 FQGNSA. CDR3: CASSAQRDSYEQYF. CDR3 nucleotide sequence: TGTGCCAGCAGCGCCCAACGGGACAGTTACGAGCAGTACTTC.

The chain employs TRBV7-2 and TRBJ1-2; perhaps TRBD1 as D (5 bases). V lost 6 bases to trimming and J lost 8 bases, with 16 bases between them. The CDR3 is made up of 13 amino acids. Germline CDR1 is SGHTA and CDR2 is FQGNSA. As DNA, the CDR3 is TGTGCCAGCAGTCCCCAAAGGGACTTAGGCTACACCTTC. Residues: CASSPQRDLGYTF.

The rearrangement uses TRBV6-8 and TRBJ1-5; D perhaps matches TRBD1 (5 bases). Trimming shortened V by 4 bases and J by 3 bases, and 25 bases separated the two germline ends. This CDR3 contains 19 residues. From germline, CDR1 is MNHGY and CDR2 SAAAGT. The CDR3 coding sequence is TGTGCCAGCAGTTTTCCTCGCGGTCCGGGACGGCTTTACAATCAGCCCCAGCATTTT. This translates into CASSFPRGPGRLYNQPQHF.

This chain links TRBV4-1 with TRBJ1-1; D may be TRBD1 (6 bases). CDR3 size: 15 residues. V was trimmed by 1 base and J by 5 bases, leaving 14 bases between them. The germline V gene encodes CDR1 MGHRA and CDR2 YSYEKL. CDR3 in amino acids: CASSQGLRRGTEAFF. The DNA of the CDR3 is TGCGCCAGCAGCCAAGGGTTAAGAAGGGGGACTGAAGCTTTCTTT.

The V gene is TRBV11-2, the J gene TRBJ2-5, with 11 bases that match TRBD2. The CDR3 has 15 amino acids. With V trimmed by 2 bases and J by 7 bases, 6 bases remained unmatched. Germline values: CDR1 SGHAT, CDR2 FQNNGV. CDR3: CASSLSSGRRGTQYF. The CDR3 DNA reads as TGTGCCAGCAGCTTATCTAGCGGGAGGCGTGGGACCCAGTACTTC.

To note about this clone: Distinct nucleotide sequences in the sample also encode this CDR3. V gene TRBV20-1 combines with J gene TRBJ2-1; D might be TRBD2 (5 bases). The germline V gene encodes CDR1 DFQATT and CDR2 SNEGSKA (reference sequence). The CDR3 runs 11 residues. Trimming took off 5 bases at V and 3 bases at J, with 5 bases between the two ends. The CDR3, as DNA: TGCAGTGCTCGGGGCTACAATGAGCAGTTCTTC. This sequence encodes CSARGYNEQFF.

The V gene is TRBV27, the J gene TRBJ2-7; D is possibly TRBD2 (5 bases). With 11 bases removed from V and 0 bases from J, the gap between germline ends came to 17 bases. This CDR3 contains 14 residues. Germline lookup yields CDR1 MNHEY and CDR2 SMNVEV (reference sequence). The CDR3 nucleotides are TGTGCCCTGCGGGTAGGGCGGAGCTCCTACGAGCAGTACTTC. Translation gives CALRVGRSSYEQYF.

V is TRBV30 and J is TRBJ1-2, with D unclear. Trimming took off 3 bases at V and 5 bases at J, with 13 bases between the two ends. The CDR3 loop spans 13 amino acids. Germline CDR1 reads GTSNPN; CDR2 reads SVGIG (reference sequence). Written as DNA, the CDR3 is TGTGCCTGGAGCCAGGCCCTGGCTTATGGCTACACCTTC. The encoded protein is CAWSQALAYGYTF.

The V call is TRBV5-6, the J call TRBJ2-5, with 7 bases identical to TRBD2. After removal of 3 bases from V and 1 base from J, the junction contained 6 bases not matched to a gene. Germline V gives CDR1 SGHDT, CDR2 YYEEEE. There are 15 residues in the CDR3. The CDR3 nucleotides are TGTGCCAGCAGCTCGGGGACTACTACCCAAGAGACCCAGTACTTC. It codes for CASSSGTTTQETQYF. Supplemented by reference TRBV5-6 and TRBJ2-5, the full variable domain reads DAGVTQSPTHLIKTRGQQVTLRCSPKSGHDTVSWYQQALGQGPQFIFQYYEEEERQRGNFPDRFSGHQFPNYSSELNVNALLLGDSALYLCASSSGTTTQETQYFGPGTRLLVL.

The chain employs TRBV28 and TRBJ2-7; 10 bases line up with TRBD1. This CDR3 region has 14 residues. V was clipped by 6 bases and J by 4 bases; unmatched bases: 6. Germline CDR1 is MDHEN and CDR2 is SYDVKM. CDR3 residues: CASRETGGWYEQYF. In nucleotides, the CDR3 is TGTGCCAGCAGAGAGACAGGGGGCTGGTACGAGCAGTACTTC.

V gene TRBV9 combines with J gene TRBJ2-3; D not certain. Per germline, CDR1 SGDLS and CDR2 YYNGEE. Trimming took 0 bases from V and 0 from J, leaving 11 bases between them. This CDR3 is 16 amino acids long. The CDR3 DNA reads as TGTGCCAGCAGCGTAGCTATATGGGGAAGCACAGATACGCAGTATTTT. It translates to CASSVAIWGSTDTQYF.

The V call is TRBV29-1, the J call TRBJ2-5, with 8 bases fitting TRBD2. Germline V CDR1 and CDR2: SQVTM, ANQGSEA. Trimming at V came to 2 bases and at J to 4 bases, leaving 0 bases not matched to a gene. CDR3 length equals 12 residues. The CDR3 here is CSVELAGETQYF. The CDR3 DNA is TGCAGCGTTGAACTAGCGGGAGAGACCCAGTACTTC. The full variable domain, rest sourced from reference TRBV29-1 and TRBJ2-5, is SAVISQKPSRDICQRGTSLTIQCQVDSQVTMMFWYRQQPGQSLTLIATANQGSEATYESGFVIDKFPISRPNLTFSTLTVSNMSPEDSSIYLCSVELAGETQYFGPGTRLLVL.